This TCR beta chain was captured in a study of shared clonotypes between healthy human individuals. This table comes from immunoSEQ multiplex PCR, and its TCRdb copy is limited to in-frame clones, with some not included. The sample has about 680,000 clones, 92% seen once. Naive CD8 isolation took CD45RO-negative cells positively selected for CCR7 and excluded terminally differentiated effector memory CD45RA+ cells. Germline-derived CDR1 and CDR2 are MRHNA and SNTAGT. Trimming removed 5 bases from V and 7 bases from J, with 12 bases in between. The CDR3 is 13 amino acids. The chain links TRBV6-4 to TRBJ2-1; D is unclear. The clonotype was recovered from a man in his thirties or forties in good health. Sequenced sample: naive CD8+ T cells sorted from blood. The CDR3 DNA sequence: TGTGCCAGCAGTAAACAAGGGAATAATGAGCAGTTCTTC. Translated, it gives CASSKQGNNEQFF.